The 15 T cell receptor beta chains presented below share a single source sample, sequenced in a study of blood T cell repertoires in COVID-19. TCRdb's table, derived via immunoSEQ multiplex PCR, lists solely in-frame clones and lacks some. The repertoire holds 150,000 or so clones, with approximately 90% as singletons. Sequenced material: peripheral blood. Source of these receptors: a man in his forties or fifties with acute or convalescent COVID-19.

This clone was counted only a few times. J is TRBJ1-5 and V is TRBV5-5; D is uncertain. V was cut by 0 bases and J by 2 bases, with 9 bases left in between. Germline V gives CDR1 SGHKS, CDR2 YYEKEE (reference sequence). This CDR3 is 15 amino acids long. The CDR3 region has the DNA TGTGCCAGCAGCTTGGTCCTCCAGGGCAATCAGCCCCAGCATTTT. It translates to CASSLVLQGNQPQHF.

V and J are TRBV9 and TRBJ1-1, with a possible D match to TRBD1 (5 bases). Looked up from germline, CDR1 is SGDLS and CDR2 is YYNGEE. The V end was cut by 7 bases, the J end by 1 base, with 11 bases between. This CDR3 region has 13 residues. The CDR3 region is CASGIDRNTEAFF. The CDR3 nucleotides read TGTGCCAGCGGAATAGACAGGAACACTGAAGCTTTCTTT.

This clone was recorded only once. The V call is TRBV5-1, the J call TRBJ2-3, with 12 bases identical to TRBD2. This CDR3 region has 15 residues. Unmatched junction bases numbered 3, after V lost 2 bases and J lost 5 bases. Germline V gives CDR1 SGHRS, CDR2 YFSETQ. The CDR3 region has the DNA TGCGCCAGCAGCTTACCGGGACTAGCGGGAGATACGCAGTATTTT. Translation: CASSLPGLAGDTQYF. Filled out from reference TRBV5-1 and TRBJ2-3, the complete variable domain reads KAGVTQTPRYLIKTRGQQVTLSCSPISGHRSVSWYQQTPGQGLQFLFEYFSETQRNKGNFPGRFSGRQFSNSRSEMNVSTLELGDSALYLCASSLPGLAGDTQYFGPGTRLTVL.

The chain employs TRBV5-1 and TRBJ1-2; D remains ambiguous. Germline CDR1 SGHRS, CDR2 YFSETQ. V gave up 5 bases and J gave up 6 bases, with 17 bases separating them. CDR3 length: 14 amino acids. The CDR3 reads CASSEASHLDGYTF. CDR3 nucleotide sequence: TGCGCCAGCAGTGAAGCGTCCCATCTGGATGGCTACACCTTC.

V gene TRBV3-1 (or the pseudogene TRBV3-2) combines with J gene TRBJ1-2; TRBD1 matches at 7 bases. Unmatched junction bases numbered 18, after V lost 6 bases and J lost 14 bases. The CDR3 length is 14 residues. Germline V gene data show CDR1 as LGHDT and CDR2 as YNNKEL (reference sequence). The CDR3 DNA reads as TGTGCCAGCAGTATTGGGACAGCGACCTATCCTAAGACCTTC. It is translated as CASSIGTATYPKTF.

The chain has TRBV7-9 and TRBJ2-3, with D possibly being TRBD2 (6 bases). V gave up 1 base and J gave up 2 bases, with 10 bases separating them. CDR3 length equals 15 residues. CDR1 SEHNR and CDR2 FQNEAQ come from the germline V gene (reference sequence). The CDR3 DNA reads TGTGCCAGCAGCTTAGTTTTAGCGGACACAGATACGCAGTATTTT. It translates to CASSLVLADTDTQYF.

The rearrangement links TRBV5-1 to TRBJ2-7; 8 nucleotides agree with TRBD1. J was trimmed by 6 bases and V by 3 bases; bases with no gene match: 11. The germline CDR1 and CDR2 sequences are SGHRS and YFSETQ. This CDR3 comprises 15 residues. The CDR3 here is CASSSALTGDFEQYF. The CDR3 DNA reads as TGCGCCAGCAGCTCCGCCTTGACAGGGGATTTCGAGCAGTACTTC.

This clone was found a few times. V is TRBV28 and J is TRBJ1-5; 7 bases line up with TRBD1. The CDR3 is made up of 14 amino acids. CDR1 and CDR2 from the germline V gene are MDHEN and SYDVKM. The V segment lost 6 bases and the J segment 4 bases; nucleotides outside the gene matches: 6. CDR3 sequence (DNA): TGTGCCAGCAGGAAAGGGGGCCCGAATCAGCCCCAGCATTTT. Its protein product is CASRKGGPNQPQHF.

CDR3 in amino acids: CASSFRAGGGTGELFF. The CDR3 coding sequence is TGTGCCAGCAGCTTCAGGGCAGGGGGAGGCACCGGGGAGCTGTTTTTT. The chain employs TRBV7-2 and TRBJ2-2; D may be TRBD1 (7 bases). The germline V gene has CDR1 SGHTA and CDR2 FQGNSA. Trimming left V 3 bases short and J 4 bases short, with 15 bases between. The CDR3 covers 16 residues.

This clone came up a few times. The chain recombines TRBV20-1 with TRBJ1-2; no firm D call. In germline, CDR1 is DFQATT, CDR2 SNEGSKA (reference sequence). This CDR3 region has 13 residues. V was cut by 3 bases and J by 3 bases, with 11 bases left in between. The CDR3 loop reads CSASGTQYYGYTF. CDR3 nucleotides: TGCAGTGCTAGTGGTACACAATACTATGGCTACACCTTC.

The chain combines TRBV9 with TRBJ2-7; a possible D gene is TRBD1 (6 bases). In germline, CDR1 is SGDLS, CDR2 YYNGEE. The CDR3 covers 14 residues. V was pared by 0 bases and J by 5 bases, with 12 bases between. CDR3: CASSVEGRGHEQYF. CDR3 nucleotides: TGTGCCAGCAGCGTAGAGGGCAGGGGCCACGAGCAGTACTTC.

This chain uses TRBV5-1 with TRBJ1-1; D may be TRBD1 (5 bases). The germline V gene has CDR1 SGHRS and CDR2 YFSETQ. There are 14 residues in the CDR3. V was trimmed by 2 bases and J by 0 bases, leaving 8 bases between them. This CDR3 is CASSFIGVNTEAFF. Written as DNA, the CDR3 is TGCGCCAGCAGCTTCATAGGGGTGAACACTGAAGCTTTCTTT.

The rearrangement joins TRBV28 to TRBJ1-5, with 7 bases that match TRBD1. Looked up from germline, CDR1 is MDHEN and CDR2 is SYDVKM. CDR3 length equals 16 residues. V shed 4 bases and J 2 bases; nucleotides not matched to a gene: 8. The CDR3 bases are TGTGCCAGCAGTTCCACACAGGGGACGGGCAATCAGCCCCAGCATTTT. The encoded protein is CASSSTQGTGNQPQHF.

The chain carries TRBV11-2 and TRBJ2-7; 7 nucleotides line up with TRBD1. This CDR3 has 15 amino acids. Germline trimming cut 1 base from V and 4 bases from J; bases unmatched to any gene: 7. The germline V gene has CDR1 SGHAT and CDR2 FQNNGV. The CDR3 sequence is CASSLGPDRVYEQYF. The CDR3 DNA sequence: TGTGCCAGCAGCTTAGGTCCCGACAGGGTATACGAGCAGTACTTC.

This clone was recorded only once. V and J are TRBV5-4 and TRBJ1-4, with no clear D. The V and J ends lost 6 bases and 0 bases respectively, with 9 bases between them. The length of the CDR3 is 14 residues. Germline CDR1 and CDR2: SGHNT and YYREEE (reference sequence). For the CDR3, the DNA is TGTGCCAGCAAAGAGGGTGCAACTAATGAAAAACTGTTTTTT. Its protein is CASKEGATNEKLFF.